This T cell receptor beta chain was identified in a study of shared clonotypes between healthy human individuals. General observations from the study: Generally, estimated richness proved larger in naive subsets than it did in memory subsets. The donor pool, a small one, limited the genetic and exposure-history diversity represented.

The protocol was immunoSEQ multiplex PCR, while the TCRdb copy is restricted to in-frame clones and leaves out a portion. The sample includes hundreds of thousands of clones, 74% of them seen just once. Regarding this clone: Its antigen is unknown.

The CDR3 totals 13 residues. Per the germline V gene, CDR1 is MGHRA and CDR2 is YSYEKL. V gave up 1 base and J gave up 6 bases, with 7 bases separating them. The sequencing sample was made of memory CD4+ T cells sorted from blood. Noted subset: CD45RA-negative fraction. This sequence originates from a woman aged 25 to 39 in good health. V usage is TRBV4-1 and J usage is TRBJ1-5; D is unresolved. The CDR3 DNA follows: TGCGCCAGCAGCCAAGGGTTATCTCAGCCCCAGCATTTT. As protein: CASSQGLSQPQHF.